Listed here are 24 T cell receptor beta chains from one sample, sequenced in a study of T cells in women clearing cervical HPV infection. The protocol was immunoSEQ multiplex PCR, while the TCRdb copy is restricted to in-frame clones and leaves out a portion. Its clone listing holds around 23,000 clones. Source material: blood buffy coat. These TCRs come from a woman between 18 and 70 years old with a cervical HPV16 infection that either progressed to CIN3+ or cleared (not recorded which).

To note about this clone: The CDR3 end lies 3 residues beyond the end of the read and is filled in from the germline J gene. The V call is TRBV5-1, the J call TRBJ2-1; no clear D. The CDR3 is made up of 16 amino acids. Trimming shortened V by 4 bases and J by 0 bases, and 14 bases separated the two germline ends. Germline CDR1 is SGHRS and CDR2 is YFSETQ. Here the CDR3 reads CASSLRYESSYNEQFF. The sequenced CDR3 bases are TGCGCCAGCAGCCTTAGATACGAGAGCTCCTACAATGAG.

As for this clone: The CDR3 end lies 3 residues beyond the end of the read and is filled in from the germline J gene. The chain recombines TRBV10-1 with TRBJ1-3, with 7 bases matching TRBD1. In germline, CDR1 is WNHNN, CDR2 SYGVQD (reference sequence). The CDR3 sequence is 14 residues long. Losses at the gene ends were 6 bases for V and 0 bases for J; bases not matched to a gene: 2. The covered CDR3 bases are TGCGCCAGCAGCGACAGGGACTCTGGAAACACC. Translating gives CASSDRDSGNT. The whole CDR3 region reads CASSDRDSGNTIYF.

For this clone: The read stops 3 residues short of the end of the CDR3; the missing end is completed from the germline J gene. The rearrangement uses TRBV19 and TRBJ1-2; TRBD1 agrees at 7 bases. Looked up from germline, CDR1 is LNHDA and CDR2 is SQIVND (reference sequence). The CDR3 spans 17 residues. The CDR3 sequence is CASSKVPQGVRDNDYTF. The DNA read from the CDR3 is TGTGCCAGTAGTAAGGTGCCCCAGGGGGTAAGGGACAATGAC.

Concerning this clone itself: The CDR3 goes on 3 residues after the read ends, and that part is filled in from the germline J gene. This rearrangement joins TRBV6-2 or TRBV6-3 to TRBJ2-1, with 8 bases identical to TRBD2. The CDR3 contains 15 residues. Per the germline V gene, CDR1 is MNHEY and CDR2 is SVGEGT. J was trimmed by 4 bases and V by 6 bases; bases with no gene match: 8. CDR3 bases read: TGTGCCAGCAGCCAACGACTAGCGCGATACAATGAG. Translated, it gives CASSQRLARYNE. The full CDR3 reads CASSQRLARYNEQFF.

Incomplete CDR3 DNA: TGTGCCAGCGCACAGGGTGAGACCGGGGAG. Its translation is CASAQGETGE. In full, the CDR3 reads CASAQGETGELFF. The chain combines TRBV6-2 or TRBV6-3 with TRBJ2-2, with a weak D call TRBD1 (6 bases). Coverage ceases 3 residues before the CDR3 finishes, and the germline J gene fills in the end. Germline-derived CDR1 and CDR2 are MNHEY and SVGEGT. Trimming took 8 bases from V and 5 from J, leaving 12 bases between them. The CDR3 runs to 13 residues.

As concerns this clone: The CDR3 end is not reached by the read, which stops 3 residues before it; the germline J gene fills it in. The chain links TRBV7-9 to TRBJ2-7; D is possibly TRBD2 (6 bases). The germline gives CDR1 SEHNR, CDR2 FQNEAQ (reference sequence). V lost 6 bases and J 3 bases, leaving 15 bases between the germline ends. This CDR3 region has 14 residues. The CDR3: CASRTASEGYEQYF. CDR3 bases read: TGTGCCAGCAGGACTGCTAGCGAGGGCTACGAG.

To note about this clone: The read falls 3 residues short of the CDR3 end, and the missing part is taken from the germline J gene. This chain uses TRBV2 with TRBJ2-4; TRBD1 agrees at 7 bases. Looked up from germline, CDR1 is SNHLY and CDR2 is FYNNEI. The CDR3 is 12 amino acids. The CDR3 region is CASSAGTAHQYF. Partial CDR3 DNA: TGTGCCAGCAGTGCCGGGACAGCCCAT.

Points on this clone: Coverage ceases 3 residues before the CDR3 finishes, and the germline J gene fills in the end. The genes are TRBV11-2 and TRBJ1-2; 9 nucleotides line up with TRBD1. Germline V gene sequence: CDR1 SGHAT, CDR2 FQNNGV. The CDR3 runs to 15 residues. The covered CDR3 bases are TGTGCCAGCAGCCCGAACGTAGGGGACAGGGAGGGC. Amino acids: CASSPNVGDREG. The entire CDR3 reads CASSPNVGDREGYTF.

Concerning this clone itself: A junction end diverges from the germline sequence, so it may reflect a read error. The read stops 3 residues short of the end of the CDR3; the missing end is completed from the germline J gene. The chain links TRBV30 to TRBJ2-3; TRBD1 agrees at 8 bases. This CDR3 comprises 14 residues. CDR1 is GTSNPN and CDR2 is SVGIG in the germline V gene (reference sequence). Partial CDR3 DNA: TGTGCCTGGAGCCCCAACAGGGGGTCAGAGACG. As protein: CAWSPNRGSET. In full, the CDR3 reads CAWSPNRGSETQYF. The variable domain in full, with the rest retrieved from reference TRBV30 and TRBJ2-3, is SQTIHQWPATLVQPVGSPLSLECTVEGTSNPNLYWYRQAAGRGLQLLFYSVGIGQISSEVPQNLSASRPQDRQFILSSKKLLLSDSGFYLCAWSPNRGSETQYFGPGTRLTVL.

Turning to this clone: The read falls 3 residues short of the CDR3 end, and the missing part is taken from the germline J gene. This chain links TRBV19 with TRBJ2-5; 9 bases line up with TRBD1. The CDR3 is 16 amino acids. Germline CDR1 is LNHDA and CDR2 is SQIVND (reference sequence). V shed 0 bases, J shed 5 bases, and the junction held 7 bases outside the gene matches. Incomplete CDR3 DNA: TGTGCCAGTAGTATAGATCTAACAGGGGGCCGGGAGACC. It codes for CASSIDLTGGRET. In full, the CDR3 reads CASSIDLTGGRETQYF.

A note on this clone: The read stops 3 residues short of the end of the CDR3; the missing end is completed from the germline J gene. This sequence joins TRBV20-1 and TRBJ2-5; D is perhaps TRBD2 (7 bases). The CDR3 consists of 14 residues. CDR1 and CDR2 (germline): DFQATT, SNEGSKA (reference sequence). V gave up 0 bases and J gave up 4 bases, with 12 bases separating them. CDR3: CSARDGGARETQYF. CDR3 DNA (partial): TGCAGTGCTAGAGATGGGGGGGCTCGAGAGACC.

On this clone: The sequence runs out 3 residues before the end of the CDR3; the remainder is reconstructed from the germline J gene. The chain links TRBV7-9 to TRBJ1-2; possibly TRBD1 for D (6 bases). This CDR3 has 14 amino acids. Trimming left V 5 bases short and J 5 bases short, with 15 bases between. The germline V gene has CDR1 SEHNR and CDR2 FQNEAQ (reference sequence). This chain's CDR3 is CASSPRGQGYGYTF. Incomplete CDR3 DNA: TGTGCCAGCAGCCCCCGGGGCCAGGGGTATGGC.

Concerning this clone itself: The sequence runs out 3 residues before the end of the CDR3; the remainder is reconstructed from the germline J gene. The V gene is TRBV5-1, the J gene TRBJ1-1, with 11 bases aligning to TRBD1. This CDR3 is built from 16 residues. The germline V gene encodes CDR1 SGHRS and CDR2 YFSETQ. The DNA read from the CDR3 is TGCGCCAGCAGCTTGACCGTAGGGACAGGGGGACCGGAA. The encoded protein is CASSLTVGTGGPE. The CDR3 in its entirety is CASSLTVGTGGPEAFF.

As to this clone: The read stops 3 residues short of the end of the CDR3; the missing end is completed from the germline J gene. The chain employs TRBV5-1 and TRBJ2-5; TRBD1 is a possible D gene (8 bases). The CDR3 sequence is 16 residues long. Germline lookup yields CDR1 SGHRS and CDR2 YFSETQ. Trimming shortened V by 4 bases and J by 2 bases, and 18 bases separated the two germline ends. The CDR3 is CASSRNRGGSQETQYF. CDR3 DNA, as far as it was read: TGCGCCAGCAGCAGAAACAGGGGGGGTTCGCAAGAGACC.

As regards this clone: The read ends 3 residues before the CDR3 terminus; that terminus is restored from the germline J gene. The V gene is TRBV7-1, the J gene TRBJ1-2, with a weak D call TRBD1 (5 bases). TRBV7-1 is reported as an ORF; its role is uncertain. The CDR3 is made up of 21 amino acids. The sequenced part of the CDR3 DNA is TGTGCCAGCAGCTCACTACCGGGACTAGGTGACCGAAGCTTGGCCAAAAACATC. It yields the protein CASSSLPGLGDRSLAKNI. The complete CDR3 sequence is CASSSLPGLGDRSLAKNIYTF.

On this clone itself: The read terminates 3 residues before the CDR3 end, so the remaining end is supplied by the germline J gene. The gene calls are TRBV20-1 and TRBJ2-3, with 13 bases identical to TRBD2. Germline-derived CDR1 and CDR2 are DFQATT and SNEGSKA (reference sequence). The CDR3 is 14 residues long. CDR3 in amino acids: CSGRTSGSGETQYF. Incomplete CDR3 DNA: TGCAGTGGCCGGACTAGCGGGAGTGGAGAGACG.

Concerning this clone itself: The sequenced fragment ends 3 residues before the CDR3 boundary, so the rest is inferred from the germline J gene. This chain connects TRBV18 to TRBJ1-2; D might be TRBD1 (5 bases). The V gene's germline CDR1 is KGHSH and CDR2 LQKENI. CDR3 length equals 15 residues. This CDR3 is CASSPGLAEGGDYTF. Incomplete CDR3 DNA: TGTGCCAGCTCACCGGGACTAGCGGAAGGAGGGGAC.

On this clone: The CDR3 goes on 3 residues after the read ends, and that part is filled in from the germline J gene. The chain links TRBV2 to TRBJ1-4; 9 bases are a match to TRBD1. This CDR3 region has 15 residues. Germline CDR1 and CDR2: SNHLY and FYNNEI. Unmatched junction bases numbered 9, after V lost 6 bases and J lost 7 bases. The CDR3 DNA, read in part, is TGTGCCAGCAGCCTCAGGGGACAGGGTGGTGAAAAA. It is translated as CASSLRGQGGEK. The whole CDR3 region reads CASSLRGQGGEKLFF.

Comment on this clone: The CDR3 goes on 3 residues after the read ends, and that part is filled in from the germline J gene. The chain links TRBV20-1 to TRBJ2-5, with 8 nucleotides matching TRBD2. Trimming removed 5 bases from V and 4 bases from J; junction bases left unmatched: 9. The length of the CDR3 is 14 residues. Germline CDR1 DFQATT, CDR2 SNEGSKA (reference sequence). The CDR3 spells CSAPRAGGGETQYF. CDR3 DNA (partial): TGCAGTGCTCCTAGGGCGGGAGGAGGAGAGACC.

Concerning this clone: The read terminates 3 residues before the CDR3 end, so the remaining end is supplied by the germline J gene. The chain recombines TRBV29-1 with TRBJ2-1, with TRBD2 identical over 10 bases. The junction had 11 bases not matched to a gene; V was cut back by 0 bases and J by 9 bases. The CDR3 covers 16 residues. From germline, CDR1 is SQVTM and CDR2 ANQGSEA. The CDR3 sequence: CSVEDLRAGGPREQFF. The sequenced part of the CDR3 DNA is TGCAGCGTTGAAGATCTCCGAGCGGGGGGGCCGCGTGAG.

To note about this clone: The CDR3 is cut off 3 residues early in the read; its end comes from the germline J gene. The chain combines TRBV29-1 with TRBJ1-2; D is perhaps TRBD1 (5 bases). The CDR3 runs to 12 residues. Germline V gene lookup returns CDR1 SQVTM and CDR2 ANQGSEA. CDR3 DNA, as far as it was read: TGCAGCGTTGAATGGGGGGTGAGGGGC. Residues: CSVEWGVRG. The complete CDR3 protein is CSVEWGVRGYTF.

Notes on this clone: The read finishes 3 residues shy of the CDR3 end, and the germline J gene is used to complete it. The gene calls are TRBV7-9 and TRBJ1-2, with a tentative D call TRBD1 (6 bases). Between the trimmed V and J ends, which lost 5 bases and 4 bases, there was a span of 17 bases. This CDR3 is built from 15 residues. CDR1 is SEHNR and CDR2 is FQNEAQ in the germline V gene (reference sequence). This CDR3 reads CASSLGEGGSYGYTF. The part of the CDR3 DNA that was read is TGTGCCAGCAGCCTCGGGGAGGGGGGGAGCTATGGC.

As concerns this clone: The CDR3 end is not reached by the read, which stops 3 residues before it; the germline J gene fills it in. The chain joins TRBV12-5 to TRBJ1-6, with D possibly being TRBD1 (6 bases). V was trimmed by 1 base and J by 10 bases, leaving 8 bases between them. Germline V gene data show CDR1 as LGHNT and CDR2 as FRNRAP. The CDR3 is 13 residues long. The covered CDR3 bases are TGTGCTAGTGGTTTGGACAGGGAATCACCC. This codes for CASGLDRESP. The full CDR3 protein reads CASGLDRESPLHF.

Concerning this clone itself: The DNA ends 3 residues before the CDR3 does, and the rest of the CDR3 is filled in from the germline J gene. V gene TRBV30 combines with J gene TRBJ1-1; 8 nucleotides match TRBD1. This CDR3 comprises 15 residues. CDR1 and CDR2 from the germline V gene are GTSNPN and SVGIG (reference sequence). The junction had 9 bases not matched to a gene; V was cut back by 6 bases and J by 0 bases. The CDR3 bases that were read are TGTGCCTGTCAGGGGGCGTCTACCTTGAACACTGAA. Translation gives CACQGASTLNTE. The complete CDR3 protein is CACQGASTLNTEAFF.